This TCR beta chain is from a study of T cells in Graves' hyperthyroidism and ophthalmopathy. Broader study findings: Stable hyperthyroidism was told apart from ophthalmopathy by a model built on 13 V-J features. The model identified upcoming ophthalmopathy a median around 6 months ahead of onset. Most clonotypes that expanded in the thyroid above 0.001 also showed up in blood.

The sample of blood was obtained at first hyperthyroidism diagnosis (before any ophthalmopathy symptoms). This clonotype was counted at least ten times. Its antigen is currently unknown. Template material for amplifying TCR beta CDR3 regions consisted of RNA transcripts. An initial round of RT-PCR targeting the TCR CDR3 relied on the HTBI primer set. One entry per CDR3 protein results from TCRdb running MiXCR on the multiplex PCR reads. In the table there are some 600,000 distinct CDR3 sequences, approximately 13% of which are singletons. This CDR3 region has 14 residues. The V end was cut by 8 bases, the J end by 4 bases, with 17 bases between. The germline gives CDR1 SGHTA, CDR2 FQGNSA.

Sequenced input: blood. The receptor was isolated from a woman in her thirties with Graves' hyperthyroidism that later progressed to Graves' ophthalmopathy. The V and J genes are TRBV7-2 and TRBJ1-1; D is unresolved. The CDR3 nucleotides read TGTGCCAGCTCCCCCCGGCAGCCGGTCACTGAAGCTTTCTTT. Amino acids: CASSPRQPVTEAFF.